This T cell receptor beta chain was identified during a study of CD8 T cells in ankylosing spondylitis. CDR1 is SGHRS and CDR2 is YFSETQ in the germline V gene. With V trimmed by 3 bases and J by 9 bases, 11 bases remained unmatched. This CDR3 comprises 15 residues. This clonotype has a count of ten or more. Its antigen is still unknown. In making TCR beta libraries, quantitative 5'-RACE with molecular barcodes was used. A single record per CDR3 protein comes from TCRdb applying MiXCR to the 5' RACE reads. The data show under 300,000 distinct CDR3 sequences, over 9.5% seen once. Overall study findings and caveats: Disease-linked clones were CD8+ and relatively rare in peripheral blood. Reportedly, disease-linked clones are significantly enriched in ankylosing spondylitis patients' matched synovial fluid. One TCR beta motif, made up of under ten highly homologous variants, appeared characteristic of ankylosing spondylitis blood.

The sequencing input was blood, either unsorted or a sorted T cell fraction (not recorded which). The genes are TRBV5-1 and TRBJ2-1; TRBD2 matches 8 bases. This TCR was recovered from a male donor with ankylosing spondylitis or in good health (not recorded which). In DNA, the CDR3 is TGCGCCAGCAGCTCCCTTCCGGGACTAGAGCTTGAGCAGTTCTTC. It is translated as CASSSLPGLELEQFF.